Listed below are T cell receptor beta chains from one sample, sequenced in a study of blood T cell repertoires in COVID-19. Only in-frame clones appear in the TCRdb table, and some are missing; sequencing was by immunoSEQ multiplex PCR. This sample has approximately 340,000 clones, with about 89% found just once. Sequenced: PBMCs or T cells enriched from blood (not recorded which). The source of these receptors is a woman between 35 and 50 years old who had been exposed to COVID-19. CDR3s include the opening cysteine and the closing phenylalanine or tryptophan. D genes are given only for firm matches. Size values are once, few and many counts, or a class for expanded clones, and some rows have none.

J,size,V,D,CDR3,DNA
TRBJ2-3,few,TRBV3-1/TRBV3-2,-,CASSQDDGGTDTQYF,TGTGCCAGCAGCCAAGATGACGGGGGCACAGATACGCAGTATTTT
TRBJ1-2,-,TRBV6-5,-,CASSYSTGGLSYGYTF,TGTGCCAGCAGTTACTCGACGGGGGGGTTGAGCTATGGCTACACCTTC
TRBJ2-7,-,TRBV4-2,TRBD2,CASSQEVLQRENDYEQYF,TGTGCCAGCAGCCAAGAGGTTTTACAGCGGGAGAATGACTACGAGCAGTACTTC
TRBJ1-5,few,TRBV15,TRBD1,CATGRTGNQPQHF,TGTGCCACCGGCCGGACAGGGAATCAGCCCCAGCATTTT
TRBJ2-7,-,TRBV7-2,-,CASSFARGEQYF,TGTGCCAGCAGCTTTGCTAGGGGAGAGCAGTACTTC
TRBJ2-7,-,TRBV6-5,-,CASGYRVQSYEQYF,TGTGCCAGCGGCTACAGGGTGCAATCCTACGAGCAGTACTTC
TRBJ1-4,-,TRBV10-3,-,CAISEGAPNEKLFF,TGTGCCATCAGTGAAGGGGCCCCTAATGAAAAACTGTTTTTT
TRBJ1-6,-,TRBV10-1,-,CASSDLANSPLHF,TGCGCCAGCAGTGATCTAGCTAATTCACCCCTCCACTTT
TRBJ1-1,-,TRBV5-1,TRBD1,CASQQGVDTEAFF,TGCGCCAGCCAACAGGGGGTAGACACTGAAGCTTTCTTT
TRBJ2-5,-,TRBV3-1/TRBV3-2,TRBD1,CASRKSLQGAKTQYF,TGTGCCAGCAGAAAGAGCCTACAGGGGGCGAAGACCCAGTACTTC